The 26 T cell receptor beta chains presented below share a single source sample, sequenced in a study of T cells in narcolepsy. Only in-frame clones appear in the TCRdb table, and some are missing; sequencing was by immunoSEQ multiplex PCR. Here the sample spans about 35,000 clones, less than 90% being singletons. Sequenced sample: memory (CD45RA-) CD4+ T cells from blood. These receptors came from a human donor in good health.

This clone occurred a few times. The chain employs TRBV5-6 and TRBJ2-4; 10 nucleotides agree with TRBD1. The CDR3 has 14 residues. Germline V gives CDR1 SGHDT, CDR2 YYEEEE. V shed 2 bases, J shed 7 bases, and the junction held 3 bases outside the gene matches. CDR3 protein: CASSFPGQGNIQYF. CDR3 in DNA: TGTGCCAGCAGCTTTCCGGGACAGGGGAACATTCAGTACTTC.

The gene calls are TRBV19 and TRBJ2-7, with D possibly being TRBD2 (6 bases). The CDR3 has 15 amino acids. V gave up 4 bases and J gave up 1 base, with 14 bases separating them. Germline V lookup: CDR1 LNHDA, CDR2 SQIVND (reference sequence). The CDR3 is CASSRDGTLSYEQYF. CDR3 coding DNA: TGTGCCAGTAGTAGAGACGGGACTTTATCCTACGAGCAGTACTTC.

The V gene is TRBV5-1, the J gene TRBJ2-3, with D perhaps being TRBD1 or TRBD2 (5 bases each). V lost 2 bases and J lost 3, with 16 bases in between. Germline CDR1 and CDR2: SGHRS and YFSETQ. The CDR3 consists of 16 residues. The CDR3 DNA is TGCGCCAGCAGCTTAATCGCAGGGACGATGACAGATACGCAGTATTTT. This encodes CASSLIAGTMTDTQYF.

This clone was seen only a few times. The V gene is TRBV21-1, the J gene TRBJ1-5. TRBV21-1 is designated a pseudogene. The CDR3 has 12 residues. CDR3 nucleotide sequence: TGTGCCAGCCCCTCCGGTGGTCAGCCCCAGCATTTT. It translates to CASPSGGQPQHF.

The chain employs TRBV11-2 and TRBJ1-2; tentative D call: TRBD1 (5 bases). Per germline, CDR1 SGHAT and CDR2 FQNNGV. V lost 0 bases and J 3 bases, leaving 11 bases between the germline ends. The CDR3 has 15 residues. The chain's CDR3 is CASSLEGRDDYGYTF. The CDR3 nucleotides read TGTGCCAGCAGCTTAGAAGGTCGGGACGACTATGGCTACACCTTC.

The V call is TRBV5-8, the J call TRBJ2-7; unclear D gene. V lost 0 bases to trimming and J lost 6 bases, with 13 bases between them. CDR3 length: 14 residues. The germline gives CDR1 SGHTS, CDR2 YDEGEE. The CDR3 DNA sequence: TGTGCCAGCAGCTTGGAAACAGCCATTCCCGAGCAGTACTTC. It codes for CASSLETAIPEQYF.

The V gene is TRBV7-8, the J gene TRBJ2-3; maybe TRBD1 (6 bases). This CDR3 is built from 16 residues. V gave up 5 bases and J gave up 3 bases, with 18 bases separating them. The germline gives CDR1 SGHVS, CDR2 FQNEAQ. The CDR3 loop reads CASSARAVGGTDTQYF. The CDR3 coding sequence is TGTGCCAGCAGCGCGAGGGCTGTAGGGGGTACAGATACGCAGTATTTT.

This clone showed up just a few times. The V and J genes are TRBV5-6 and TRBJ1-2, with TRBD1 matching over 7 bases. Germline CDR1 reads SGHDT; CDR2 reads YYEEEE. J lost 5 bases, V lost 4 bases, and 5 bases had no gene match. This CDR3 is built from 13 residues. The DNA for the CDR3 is TGTGCCAGCAGCGCGGACAGGAGGTATGGCTACACCTTC. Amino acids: CASSADRRYGYTF.

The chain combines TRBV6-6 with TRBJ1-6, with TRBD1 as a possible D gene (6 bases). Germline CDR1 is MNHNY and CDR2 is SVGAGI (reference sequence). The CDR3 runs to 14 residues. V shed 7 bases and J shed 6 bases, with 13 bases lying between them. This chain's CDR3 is CASTATGTNSPLHF. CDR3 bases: TGTGCCAGCACCGCGACAGGAACTAATTCACCCCTCCACTTT.

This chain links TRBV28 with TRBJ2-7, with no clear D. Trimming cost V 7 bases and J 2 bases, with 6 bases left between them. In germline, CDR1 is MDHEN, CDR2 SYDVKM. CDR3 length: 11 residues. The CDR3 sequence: CASKGPYEQYF. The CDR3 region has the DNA TGTGCCAGCAAGGGCCCCTACGAGCAGTACTTC.

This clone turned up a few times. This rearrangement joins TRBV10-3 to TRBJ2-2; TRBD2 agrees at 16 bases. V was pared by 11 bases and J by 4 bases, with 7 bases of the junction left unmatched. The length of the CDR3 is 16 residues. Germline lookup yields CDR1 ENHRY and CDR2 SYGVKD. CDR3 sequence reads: CASAGTSGRGTGELFF. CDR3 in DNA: TGTGCCTCCGCCGGGACTAGCGGGAGGGGCACCGGGGAGCTGTTTTTT.

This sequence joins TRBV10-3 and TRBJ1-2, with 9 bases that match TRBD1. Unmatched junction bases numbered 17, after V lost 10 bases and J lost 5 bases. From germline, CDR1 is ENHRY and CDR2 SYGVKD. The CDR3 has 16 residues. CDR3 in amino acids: CASSSPSGQGLYGYTF. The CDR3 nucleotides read TGTGCCAGCAGCTCTCCTTCGGGACAGGGTTTGTATGGCTACACCTTC.

The CDR3 sequence is CASRTGGAGAETQYF. The DNA for the CDR3 is TGCGCCAGCAGGACCGGGGGGGCAGGTGCGGAGACCCAGTACTTC. This chain joins TRBV23-1 and TRBJ2-5; 8 bases agree with TRBD2. TRBV23-1 is an ORF, and what it does is uncertain. The CDR3 is made up of 15 amino acids. The junction had 11 bases not matched to a gene; V was cut back by 6 bases and J by 5 bases.

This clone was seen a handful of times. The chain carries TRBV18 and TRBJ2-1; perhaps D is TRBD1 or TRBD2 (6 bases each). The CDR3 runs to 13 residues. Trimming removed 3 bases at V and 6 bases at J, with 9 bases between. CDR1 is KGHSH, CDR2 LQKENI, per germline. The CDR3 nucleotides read TGTGCCAGCTCACCCGGAGGGGGCAATGAGCAGTTCTTC. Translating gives CASSPGGGNEQFF.

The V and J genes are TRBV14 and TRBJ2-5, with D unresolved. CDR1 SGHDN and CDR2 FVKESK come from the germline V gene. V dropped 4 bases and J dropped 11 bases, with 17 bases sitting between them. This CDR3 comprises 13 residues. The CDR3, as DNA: TGTGCCAGCAGCCCCCCGGGCAGCCAGCCGCAGTACTTC. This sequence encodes CASSPPGSQPQYF.

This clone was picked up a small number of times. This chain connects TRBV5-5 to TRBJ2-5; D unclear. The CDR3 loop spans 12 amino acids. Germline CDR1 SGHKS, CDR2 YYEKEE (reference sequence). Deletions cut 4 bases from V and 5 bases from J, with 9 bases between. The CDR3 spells CASSTALETQYF. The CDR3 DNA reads TGTGCCAGCAGCACCGCATTGGAGACCCAGTACTTC.

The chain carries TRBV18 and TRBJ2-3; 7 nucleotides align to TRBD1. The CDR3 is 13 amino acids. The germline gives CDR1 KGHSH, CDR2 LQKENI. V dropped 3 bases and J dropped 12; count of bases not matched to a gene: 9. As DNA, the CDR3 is TGTGCCAGCTCACCGTCCCGAGACAGGGATCAGTATTTT. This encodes CASSPSRDRDQYF.

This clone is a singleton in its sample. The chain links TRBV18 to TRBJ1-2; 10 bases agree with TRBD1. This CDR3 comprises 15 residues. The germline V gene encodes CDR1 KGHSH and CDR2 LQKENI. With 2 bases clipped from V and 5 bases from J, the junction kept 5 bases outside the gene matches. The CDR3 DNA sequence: TGTGCCAGCTCACCAGATGGACAGGGGGTGTATGGCTACACCTTC. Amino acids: CASSPDGQGVYGYTF.

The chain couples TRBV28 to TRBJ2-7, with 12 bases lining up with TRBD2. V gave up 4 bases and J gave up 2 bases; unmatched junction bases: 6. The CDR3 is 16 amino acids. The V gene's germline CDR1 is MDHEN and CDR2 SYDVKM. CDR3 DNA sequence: TGTGCCAGCAGTTGGACTAGCGGGATTCCTCCCTACGAGCAGTACTTC. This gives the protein CASSWTSGIPPYEQYF.

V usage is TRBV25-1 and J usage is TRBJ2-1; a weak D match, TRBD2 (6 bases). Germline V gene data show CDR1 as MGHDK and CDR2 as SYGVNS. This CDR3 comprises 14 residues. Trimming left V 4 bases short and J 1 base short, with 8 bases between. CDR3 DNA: TGTGCCAGCAGTGGGGCGGGGTCCTACAATGAGCAGTTCTTC. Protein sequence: CASSGAGSYNEQFF.

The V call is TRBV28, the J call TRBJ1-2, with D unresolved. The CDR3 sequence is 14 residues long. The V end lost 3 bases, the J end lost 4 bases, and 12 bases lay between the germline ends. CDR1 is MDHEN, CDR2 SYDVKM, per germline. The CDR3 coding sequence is TGTGCCAGCAGTTTGAATGGGCAGCTCTATGGCTACACCTTC. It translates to CASSLNGQLYGYTF.

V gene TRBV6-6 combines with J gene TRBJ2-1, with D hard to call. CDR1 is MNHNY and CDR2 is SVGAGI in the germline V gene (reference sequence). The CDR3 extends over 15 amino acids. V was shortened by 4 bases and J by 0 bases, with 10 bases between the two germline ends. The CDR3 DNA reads TGTGCCAGCAGTTTCCAGGATAGCTCCTACAATGAGCAGTTCTTC. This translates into CASSFQDSSYNEQFF.

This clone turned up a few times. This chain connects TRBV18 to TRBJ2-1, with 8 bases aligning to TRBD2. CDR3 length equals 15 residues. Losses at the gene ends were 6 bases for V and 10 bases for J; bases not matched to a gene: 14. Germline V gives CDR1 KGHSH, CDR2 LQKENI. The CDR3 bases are TGTGCCAGCTCCCTGATCAGCGGGAGTTCGGGCGAGCAGTTCTTC. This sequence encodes CASSLISGSSGEQFF.

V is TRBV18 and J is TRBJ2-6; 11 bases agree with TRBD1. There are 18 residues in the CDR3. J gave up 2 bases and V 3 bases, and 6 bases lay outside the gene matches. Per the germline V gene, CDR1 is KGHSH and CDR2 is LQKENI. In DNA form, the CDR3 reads TGTGCCAGCTCACCCTTGGGGACAGGGGGGACTGGGGCCAACGTCCTGACTTTC. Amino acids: CASSPLGTGGTGANVLTF.

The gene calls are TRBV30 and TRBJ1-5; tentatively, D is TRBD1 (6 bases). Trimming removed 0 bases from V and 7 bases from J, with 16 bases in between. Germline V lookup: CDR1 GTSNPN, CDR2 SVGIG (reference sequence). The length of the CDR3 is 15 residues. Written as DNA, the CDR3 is TGTGCCTGGAGTGTAGTTACAGGGATCGGGCAGCCCCAGCATTTT. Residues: CAWSVVTGIGQPQHF.

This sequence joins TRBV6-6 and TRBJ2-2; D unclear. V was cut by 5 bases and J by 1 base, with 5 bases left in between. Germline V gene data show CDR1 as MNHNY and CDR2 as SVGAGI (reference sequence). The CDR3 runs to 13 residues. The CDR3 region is CASSRQNTGELFF. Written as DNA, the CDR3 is TGTGCCAGCAGTCGACAGAACACCGGGGAGCTGTTTTTT.